The source of this TCR beta chain is a study of T cells in Graves' hyperthyroidism and ophthalmopathy. Findings and limits, study-wide: Researchers found most expanded thyroid clonotypes above 0.001 in blood as well.

This clonotype was observed at least ten times. Its antigen is not known. Researchers amplified the TCR beta CDR3 regions from RNA transcripts. The TCR CDR3 was amplified in a first-round RT-PCR using the HTBI primer set. TCRdb reanalysed the multiplex PCR reads using MiXCR and keeps one entry per CDR3 protein. The repertoire holds fewer than 800,000 distinct CDR3 sequences, with roughly 15% as singletons. The definition of stable Graves' hyperthyroidism was no ophthalmopathy progression within 18 months. Fresh 10 ml peripheral blood yielded PBMCs. Input material: blood. The clonotype comes from a man aged 18 to 29 with Graves' hyperthyroidism.

The CDR3 reads CASSFRGPFSNQPQHF. The CDR3 DNA follows: TGTGCCAGCAGTTTCAGGGGCCCCTTTAGCAATCAGCCCCAGCATTTT. This chain connects TRBV28 to TRBJ1-5, with a possible D match to TRBD1 (6 bases). Trimming stripped 3 bases from V and 0 bases from J, with 12 bases between. Germline CDR1 MDHEN, CDR2 SYDVKM. CDR3 length: 16 residues. The whole variable domain, remainder taken from reference TRBV28 and TRBJ1-5, is DVKVTQSSRYLVKRTGEKVFLECVQDMDHENMFWYRQDPGLGLRLIYFSYDVKMKEKGDIPEGYSVSREKKERFSLILESASTNQTSMYLCASSFRGPFSNQPQHFGDGTRLSIL.